What follows are 27 T cell receptor beta chains derived from one specimen sequenced in a study of vaccination effects on CD4 cells after COVID-19 (dated by TCRdb to between 2022 and 2023). The library came from the immunoSEQ multiplex PCR assay. This immuneACCESS table, as held by TCRdb, lists in-frame sequences with V and J called but not all clones. Of the missing ones, under half trace to an unresolved V gene in checked studies; the others have no known cause. In all, the sample holds around 25,000 clones, and 83% of those were seen once. The ten most abundant clones make up around 1.4% of the sample. These receptors are not linked to any known antigen. To identify antigen-specific CD4+ T cell clonotypes by their expansion, the ViraFEST assay first stimulated PBMC with viral peptide pools and then applied TCR sequencing. After less than 13 days of culture, CD4+ T cells were isolated with the EasySep CD4+ T cell isolation kit. Two doses of either the BNT162b2 or the mRNA-1273 mRNA SARS-CoV-2 vaccine were administered to participants.

Material: CD4+ T cells from PBMCs cultured with HCoV-NL63 spike peptides, obtained after COVID-19 vaccination. Interpreted using the paper, the cell subset or site label stands for: HCoV-NL63 spike overlapping peptide pool stimulation. These receptors all stem from a human donor who received a COVID-19 vaccine. Some clones in this sample may be carry-over from other donors' samples.

The V call is TRBV28, the J call TRBJ1-5, with 8 bases identical to TRBD1. The CDR3 totals 15 residues. Germline-derived CDR1 and CDR2 are MDHEN and SYDVKM. With 4 bases clipped from V and 7 bases from J, the junction kept 9 bases outside the gene matches. The DNA of the CDR3 is TGTGCCAGCAGTTCGGGACAGGCTAAAATCCAGCCCCAGCATTTT. Amino acid sequence: CASSSGQAKIQPQHF.

The V call is TRBV5-6, the J call TRBJ2-3; D may correspond to TRBD1 or TRBD2 (6 bases each). Trimming pared 3 bases from V and 6 bases from J, leaving 20 bases between. CDR1 and CDR2 (germline): SGHDT, YYEEEE. CDR3 length equals 16 residues. The CDR3 region is CASSSGFGGPWDTQYF. As DNA, the CDR3 is TGTGCCAGCAGCTCTGGATTTGGGGGGCCGTGGGATACGCAGTATTTT. The full variable domain, in which reference TRBV5-6 and TRBJ2-3 provide the parts outside the CDR3, is DAGVTQSPTHLIKTRGQQVTLRCSPKSGHDTVSWYQQALGQGPQFIFQYYEEEERQRGNFPDRFSGHQFPNYSSELNVNALLLGDSALYLCASSSGFGGPWDTQYFGPGTRLTVL.

The chain links TRBV6-6 to TRBJ1-5; 9 nucleotides match TRBD1. The CDR3 extends over 15 amino acids. V lost 2 bases, J lost 6 bases, and 5 bases stayed unmatched. Looked up from germline, CDR1 is MNHNY and CDR2 is SVGAGI (reference sequence). DNA for the CDR3: TGTGCCAGCAGTTACCTGGGACAGGGAAGTCAGCCCCAGCATTTT. Translated, it gives CASSYLGQGSQPQHF.

The chain couples TRBV19 to TRBJ1-2; 9 positions agree with TRBD1. CDR3 size: 13 residues. CDR1 is LNHDA, CDR2 SQIVND, per germline (reference sequence). V shed 4 bases, J shed 8 bases, and the junction held 5 bases outside the gene matches. CDR3 region: CASSNRGLGGYTF. The CDR3 DNA reads TGTGCCAGTAGTAACAGGGGGCTGGGCGGCTACACCTTC.

The chain carries TRBV28 and TRBJ1-2; 7 nucleotides line up with TRBD1. Germline CDR1 MDHEN, CDR2 SYDVKM. Trimming cost V 7 bases and J 8 bases; bases outside gene matches: 16. The CDR3 is 15 residues long. The CDR3 loop is CASIPTGEFDEGYTF. In DNA form, the CDR3 reads TGTGCCAGCATCCCCACAGGGGAGTTTGATGAGGGCTACACCTTC.

The chain has TRBV18 and TRBJ1-2; D call uncertain. Deletions cut 3 bases from V and 0 bases from J, with 14 bases between. The CDR3 is 16 residues long. Germline V gene sequence: CDR1 KGHSH, CDR2 LQKENI. CDR3 in amino acids: CASSPSNAMTNYGYTF. DNA of the CDR3: TGTGCCAGCTCACCTAGCAACGCGATGACTAACTATGGCTACACCTTC.

This chain connects TRBV27 to TRBJ1-3; TRBD1 is a possible D gene (6 bases). V was shortened by 8 bases and J by 1 base, with 12 bases between the two germline ends. This CDR3 contains 14 residues. Germline assignment: CDR1 MNHEY and CDR2 SMNVEV (reference sequence). CDR3 region: CASATGLSGNTIYF. The CDR3 DNA follows: TGTGCCAGCGCCACAGGGCTATCTGGAAACACCATATATTTT.

The chain is built from TRBV5-1 and TRBJ1-1; 7 nucleotides line up with TRBD1. Per germline, CDR1 SGHRS and CDR2 YFSETQ. This CDR3 is 16 amino acids long. J gave up 0 bases and V 4 bases, and 9 bases lay outside the gene matches. Here the CDR3 DNA reads TGCGCCAGCAGCCAACAGGGGATGTTAATGAACACTGAAGCTTTCTTT. Translation: CASSQQGMLMNTEAFF. Full variable domain (remainder filled in from reference TRBV5-1 and TRBJ1-1): KAGVTQTPRYLIKTRGQQVTLSCSPISGHRSVSWYQQTPGQGLQFLFEYFSETQRNKGNFPGRFSGRQFSNSRSEMNVSTLELGDSALYLCASSQQGMLMNTEAFFGQGTRLTVV.

With respect to this clone: The same CDR3 can be traced to other DNA sequences in this sample. The chain is built from TRBV19 and TRBJ1-5; D remains unclear. The CDR3 has 14 residues. Germline-derived CDR1 and CDR2 are LNHDA and SQIVND (reference sequence). The germline V and J ends were trimmed by 1 base and 1 base, with 5 bases remaining between them. The CDR3 coding sequence is TGTGCCAGTAGTATAGGCGTGAGCAATCAGCCCCAGCATTTT. This encodes CASSIGVSNQPQHF. The variable domain in full, with the rest retrieved from reference TRBV19 and TRBJ1-5, is DGGITQSPKYLFRKEGQNVTLSCEQNLNHDAMYWYRQDPGQGLRLIYYSQIVNDFQKGDIAEGYSVSREKKESFPLTVTSAQKNPTAFYLCASSIGVSNQPQHFGDGTRLSIL.

The chain couples TRBV5-1 to TRBJ2-1; 9 nucleotides match TRBD1. Germline-derived CDR1 and CDR2 are SGHRS and YFSETQ. V was pared by 0 bases and J by 0 bases, with 4 bases of the junction left unmatched. This CDR3 has 17 amino acids. Here the CDR3 reads CASSLGDRVSSYNEQFF. The CDR3 region has the DNA TGCGCCAGCAGCTTGGGGGACAGGGTTAGCTCCTACAATGAGCAGTTCTTC.

This clone has only a few counts. The CDR3 spells CASSPSRETSYGYTF. CDR3 nucleotide sequence: TGTGCCAGCTCACCTTCCAGGGAGACCAGCTATGGCTACACCTTC. The rearrangement links TRBV18 to TRBJ1-2; D is perhaps TRBD1 (5 bases). The V and J ends lost 3 bases and 4 bases respectively, with 15 bases between them. This CDR3 spans 15 amino acids. Germline assignment: CDR1 KGHSH and CDR2 LQKENI.

The gene calls are TRBV19 and TRBJ1-5; TRBD1 matches 7 bases. Trimming at V came to 1 base and at J to 6 bases, leaving 3 bases not matched to a gene. CDR3 size: 14 residues. Looked up from germline, CDR1 is LNHDA and CDR2 is SQIVND (reference sequence). CDR3 region: CASSIGRGLQPQHF. CDR3 sequence (DNA): TGTGCCAGTAGTATAGGTAGGGGGCTTCAGCCCCAGCATTTT.

The J gene is TRBJ2-3, the V gene TRBV12-3 or TRBV12-4; the D is unclear. Trimming cost V 6 bases and J 9 bases, with 13 bases left between them. This CDR3 spans 12 amino acids. This CDR3 is CASRRPGDTQYF. CDR3 bases: TGTGCCAGCAGGCGACCTGGAGACACGCAGTATTTT.

This clone was seen a single time. The rearrangement links TRBV7-2 to TRBJ1-1; D not certain. The CDR3 runs 13 residues. The germline gives CDR1 SGHTA, CDR2 FQGNSA. V dropped 5 bases and J dropped 4 bases, with 11 bases sitting between them. The CDR3 DNA reads TGTGCCAGCAGCCCAACCTACAGCACTGAAGCTTTCTTT. Its translation is CASSPTYSTEAFF.

The chain recombines TRBV19 with TRBJ2-3; possibly TRBD1 or TRBD2 for D (5 bases each). V was pared by 5 bases and J by 0 bases, with 15 bases between. The CDR3 contains 16 residues. CDR1 is LNHDA, CDR2 SQIVND, per germline (reference sequence). CDR3: CASSDGRGPSTDTQYF. The CDR3 nucleotides are TGTGCCAGTAGTGACGGCCGGGGCCCTAGCACAGATACGCAGTATTTT.

V usage is TRBV11-2 and J usage is TRBJ2-1; 14 bases are shared with TRBD2. The CDR3 loop spans 15 amino acids. V shed 5 bases, J shed 8 bases, and the junction held 5 bases outside the gene matches. CDR1 and CDR2 from the germline V gene are SGHAT and FQNNGV. CDR3 sequence (DNA): TGTGCCAGCAGCGGACTAGCGGGGGGTAGCTATGAGCAGTTCTTC. The encoded protein is CASSGLAGGSYEQFF.

The chain carries TRBV28 and TRBJ2-7; D is ambiguous. This CDR3 has 15 amino acids. The V end lost 6 bases, the J end lost 3 bases, and 18 bases lay between the germline ends. The germline V gene has CDR1 MDHEN and CDR2 SYDVKM. The CDR3 DNA reads TGTGCCAGCAGCTCCAGCACCGCTCGCATCTACGAGCAGTACGTC. The encoded protein is CASSSSTARIYEQYV.

The chain links TRBV27 to TRBJ1-2, with D possibly being TRBD1 (6 bases). V lost 3 bases and J lost 2, with 19 bases in between. This CDR3 region has 17 residues. In germline, CDR1 is MNHEY, CDR2 SMNVEV (reference sequence). CDR3 protein: CASSLKGQTVLNYGYTF. CDR3 DNA sequence: TGTGCCAGCAGTTTGAAAGGACAGACCGTTTTAAACTATGGCTACACCTTC.

The chain couples TRBV3-1 (or the pseudogene TRBV3-2) to TRBJ1-4; TRBD1 agrees at 7 bases. Germline CDR1 is LGHDT and CDR2 is YNNKEL (reference sequence). The V and J ends lost 4 bases and 8 bases, in that order; junction bases with no gene match: 7. The CDR3 consists of 14 residues. The CDR3 bases are TGTGCCAGCAGCCTGCAGACAGGGACGGAAAAACTGTTTTTT. Its protein is CASSLQTGTEKLFF.

The chain employs TRBV10-3 and TRBJ1-6, with 8 positions matching TRBD1. Per germline, CDR1 ENHRY and CDR2 SYGVKD. The CDR3 is 16 amino acids. The J segment lost 0 bases and the V segment lost 4 bases, leaving 2 bases of the junction unmatched. The DNA for the CDR3 is TGTGCCATCAGTGGGACAGGGAGCTCCTATAATTCACCCCTCCACTTT. This gives the protein CAISGTGSSYNSPLHF.

The chain combines TRBV10-3 with TRBJ1-1, with 9 nucleotides matching TRBD1. Trimming cost V 6 bases and J 5 bases; bases outside gene matches: 10. Germline V gives CDR1 ENHRY, CDR2 SYGVKD. The CDR3 totals 15 residues. This CDR3 is CAISPGQGLGTEAFF. CDR3 coding DNA: TGTGCCATCAGCCCGGGACAGGGATTGGGAACTGAAGCTTTCTTT.

In DNA form, the CDR3 reads TGTGCCAGCAGCGTAGGAAGGGGCGGGAGGGGAATAGCAGATACGCAGTATTTT. Protein sequence: CASSVGRGGRGIADTQYF. The chain couples TRBV9 to TRBJ2-3; TRBD2 aligns across 9 bases. This CDR3 has 18 amino acids. The germline V gene has CDR1 SGDLS and CDR2 YYNGEE. The V gene end was trimmed by 0 bases and the J gene end by 4 bases; junction bases not matched to a gene: 12.

CDR3 DNA sequence: TGTGCCAGCCCCTCTTGGGGTCCCAGGAGGGCAAGCACAGATACGCAGTATTTT. Its translation is CASPSWGPRRASTDTQYF. The rearrangement links TRBV5-8 to TRBJ2-3; perhaps TRBD2 as D (6 bases). Deletions cut 7 bases from V and 0 bases from J, with 24 bases between. The germline V gene has CDR1 SGHTS and CDR2 YDEGEE. The CDR3 has 18 amino acids.

This clone has just one count. Here the CDR3 reads CALGAGPNEKLFF. The CDR3 region has the DNA TGTGCCCTGGGGGCGGGCCCGAATGAAAAACTGTTTTTT. The V call is TRBV28, the J call TRBJ1-4, with D tentatively TRBD1 (6 bases). Germline CDR1 reads MDHEN; CDR2 reads SYDVKM. Trimming pared 11 bases from V and 5 bases from J, leaving 15 bases between. The CDR3 covers 13 residues.

The chain is built from TRBV12-3 or TRBV12-4 and TRBJ2-1; no firm D call. V shed 6 bases and J shed 6 bases, with 6 bases lying between them. This CDR3 region has 11 residues. The CDR3 loop is CASRGGNEQFF. In DNA form, the CDR3 reads TGTGCCAGCAGAGGCGGCAATGAGCAGTTCTTC.

The J gene is TRBJ1-4, the V gene TRBV19; 12 positions match TRBD1. CDR1 is LNHDA and CDR2 is SQIVND in the germline V gene (reference sequence). This CDR3 region has 16 residues. V lost 9 bases to trimming and J lost 0 bases; unmatched junction nucleotides: 5. DNA for the CDR3: TGTGCCAGCCGGGACAGGGGGCGAGCAACTAATGAAAAACTGTTTTTT. This sequence encodes CASRDRGRATNEKLFF. Combining the CDR3 with reference TRBV19 and TRBJ1-4 gives the whole variable domain DGGITQSPKYLFRKEGQNVTLSCEQNLNHDAMYWYRQDPGQGLRLIYYSQIVNDFQKGDIAEGYSVSREKKESFPLTVTSAQKNPTAFYLCASRDRGRATNEKLFFGSGTQLSVL.

The rearrangement uses TRBV4-1 and TRBJ1-2; D might be TRBD1 (6 bases). CDR1 and CDR2 (germline): MGHRA, YSYEKL. V shed 2 bases and J shed 4 bases, with 14 bases lying between them. The CDR3 is 15 residues long. This CDR3 reads CASSQPTQGRYGYTF. The DNA for the CDR3 is TGCGCCAGCAGCCAACCTACACAGGGTCGCTATGGCTACACCTTC.